The rows below give T cell receptor beta chains drawn from one sample of a study of blood T cell repertoires in COVID-19. TCRdb's copy holds only in-frame clones and misses some; the assay was immunoSEQ multiplex PCR. The sample consists of roughly 140,000 clones, about four fifths of them appearing once. The sequenced material came from peripheral blood. Receptors were obtained from a human donor in a cohort sampled during active COVID-19. Each CDR3 is given with its conserved first and last residue. The D gene is left open where the match is weak. Expanded clones are given a class, and other clones once, few, many or no size at all.

V: TRBV11-1; J: TRBJ1-1; D: .; size: .; DNA: TGTGCCAGCAGCCCCCGACAGAACACTGAAGCTTTCTTT; CDR3: CASSPRQNTEAFF
V: TRBV28; J: TRBJ1-6; D: TRBD1; size: many; DNA: TGTGCCAGCAGTCCTCCGACAGGGGATAATTCACCCCTCCACTTT; CDR3: CASSPPTGDNSPLHF
V: TRBV5-1; J: TRBJ2-1; D: TRBD2; size: once; DNA: TGCGCCAGCAGGCCCTCCGGGACTAGCGACAATGAGCAGTTCTTC; CDR3: CASRPSGTSDNEQFF
V: TRBV19; J: TRBJ1-5; D: TRBD1; size: .; DNA: TGTGCCAGTAGTAGGGGGACAGGGGAGAATCAGCCCCAGCATTTT; CDR3: CASSRGTGENQPQHF
V: TRBV7-2; J: TRBJ2-3; D: TRBD2; size: .; DNA: TGTGCCAGCAGCCATAGAGTCGGGGGGAAAGATACGCAGTATTTT; CDR3: CASSHRVGGKDTQYF
V: TRBV5-1; J: TRBJ2-7; D: TRBD2; size: .; DNA: TGCGCCAGCAGCATCAATACCGGGGACTACTACGAGCAGTACTTC; CDR3: CASSINTGDYYEQYF
V: TRBV5-8; J: TRBJ1-1; D: TRBD1; size: .; DNA: TGTGCCAGCAGCTTTACAGGGGACGTGACTCGTCCTGAAGCTTTCTTT; CDR3: CASSFTGDVTRPEAFF
V: TRBV14; J: TRBJ1-2; D: TRBD1; size: .; DNA: TGTGCCAGCAGCCAAGAGGGACAGGCGAGACCCGGCTACACCTTC; CDR3: CASSQEGQARPGYTF
V: TRBV4-2; J: TRBJ2-3; D: TRBD2; size: .; DNA: TGTGCCAGCAGCCAAGAGCTTTCGGGGGGGGCCGGAGATACGCAGTATTTT; CDR3: CASSQELSGGAGDTQYF
V: TRBV5-6; J: TRBJ2-7; D: TRBD1; size: .; DNA: TGTGCCAGCAGCCTACCGGGACAGGCGAATTCCTACGAGCAGTACTTC; CDR3: CASSLPGQANSYEQYF
V: TRBV28; J: TRBJ2-1; D: TRBD2; size: .; DNA: TGTGCCAGCAGAACTAGCGGGGGGGCGGATGAGCAGTTCTTC; CDR3: CASRTSGGADEQFF
V: TRBV27; J: TRBJ2-5; D: TRBD1; size: .; DNA: TGTGCCAGCAGTCGACAGGGGCGCCATGAGACCCAGTACTTC; CDR3: CASSRQGRHETQYF
V: TRBV5-5; J: TRBJ2-2; D: TRBD2; size: .; DNA: TGTGCCAGCACCCTCCCGGGACTAGCGGGGGGGGAGCTGTTTTTT; CDR3: CASTLPGLAGGELFF
V: TRBV4-3; J: TRBJ1-2; D: .; size: .; DNA: TGCGCCAGCAGCCAAGAAGACACCTCCGTGGGCTACACCTTC; CDR3: CASSQEDTSVGYTF
V: TRBV5-1; J: TRBJ2-7; D: .; size: .; DNA: TGCGCCAGCAGCTTGCTCAAGAGCTCCTACGAGCAGTACTTC; CDR3: CASSLLKSSYEQYF
V: TRBV6-5; J: TRBJ1-6; D: .; size: .; DNA: TGTGCCAGCAGTTACCGGGACACGGAATATTCACCCCTCCACTTT; CDR3: CASSYRDTEYSPLHF
V: TRBV19; J: TRBJ1-6; D: .; size: .; DNA: TGTGCCAGTAGTCGGCAGGGGAATTCACCCCTCCACTTT; CDR3: CASSRQGNSPLHF
V: TRBV4-3; J: TRBJ1-1; D: .; size: .; DNA: TGCGCCAGCAGCCAGAGGGACTCTTTTAGATTTGAAGCTTTCTTT; CDR3: CASSQRDSFRFEAFF
V: TRBV18; J: TRBJ2-1; D: TRBD1; size: .; DNA: TGTGCCAGCTCACCCCTGGGACAGACCTACAATGAGCAGTTCTTC; CDR3: CASSPLGQTYNEQFF
V: TRBV24-1; J: TRBJ2-1; D: TRBD2; size: .; DNA: TGTGCCACCAGTGATTCGTACGGGACTAGCGGGGGGGCCAATGAGCAGTTCTTC; CDR3: CATSDSYGTSGGANEQFF
V: TRBV12-5; J: TRBJ2-5; D: .; size: .; DNA: TGTGCTAGTGGTTCAGGGCAACACCAAGAGACCCAGTACTTC; CDR3: CASGSGQHQETQYF
V: TRBV19; J: TRBJ1-2; D: .; size: .; DNA: TGTGCCAGTAATAATGGACAGTTCGATGGCTACACCTTC; CDR3: CASNNGQFDGYTF
V: TRBV19; J: TRBJ1-1; D: .; size: .; DNA: TGTGCCAGTAGTGCACAGGGTACAAGAGACACTGAAGCTTTCTTT; CDR3: CASSAQGTRDTEAFF
V: TRBV7-3; J: TRBJ2-3; D: .; size: .; DNA: TGTGCCAGCAGCTTAGGGCACAACGCAGATACGCAGTATTTT; CDR3: CASSLGHNADTQYF
V: TRBV11-2; J: TRBJ2-3; D: TRBD1; size: once; DNA: TGTGCCAGCAGCCTACAGGGGGGCTCAGATACGCAGTATTTT; CDR3: CASSLQGGSDTQYF